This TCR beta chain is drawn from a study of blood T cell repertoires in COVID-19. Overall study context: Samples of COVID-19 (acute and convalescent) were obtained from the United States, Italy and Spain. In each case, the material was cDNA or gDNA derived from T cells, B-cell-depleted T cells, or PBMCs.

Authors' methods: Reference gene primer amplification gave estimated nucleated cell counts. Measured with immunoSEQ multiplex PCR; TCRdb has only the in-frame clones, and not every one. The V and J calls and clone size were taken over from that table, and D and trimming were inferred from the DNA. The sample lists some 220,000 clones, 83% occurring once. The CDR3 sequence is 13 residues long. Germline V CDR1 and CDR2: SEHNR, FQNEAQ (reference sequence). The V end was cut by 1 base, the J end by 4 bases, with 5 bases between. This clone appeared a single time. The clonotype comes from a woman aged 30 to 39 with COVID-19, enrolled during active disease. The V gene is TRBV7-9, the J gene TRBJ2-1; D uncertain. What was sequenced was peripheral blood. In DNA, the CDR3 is TGTGCCAGCAGCTTAGGCAGTTACAATGAGCAGTTCTTC. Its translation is CASSLGSYNEQFF.